This TCR beta chain was sequenced in a study of beta chain features in type 1 diabetes (dated by TCRdb to the late 2010s). About the full investigation: No differences in mean age, gender distribution, total cell number or subset yield were found between patients and healthy donors. Regulatory and stem cell-like memory subsets were obtained from only 8 patients and about 8 healthy donors, while naive and central memory subsets were obtained from all 30 or so donors. In the study, recently diagnosed type 1 diabetes patients and matched healthy donors were compared on the TCRB repertoires of their sorted circulating CD4+ T cell subsets. A total of 107,917,701 sorted cells were examined across all samples, and the number of cells per subset was strongly correlated with RNA yield. On the study overall, not on this receptor specifically: Because cDNA was sequenced instead of genomic DNA, activated cells with high expression could be over-represented, although the groups did not differ in activation or CD3 levels. A moderate but significant shortening of TCRB CDR3 length was observed in type 1 diabetes patients in all four CD4+ subsets. The naive, central memory and regulatory TCRB repertoires appeared to resemble one another more closely among patients than among healthy donors. Because small numbers of individuals were included in the HLA sub-analyses, any influence of HLA type on TCRB rearrangement was left unresolved. Shorter templates might have been favored by PCR, but patient and control samples were amplified and corrected together, so both groups would have been affected equally by any skew. Patients with type 1 diabetes made fewer insertions and deleted more nucleotides at VDJ recombination sites, implying thymic rearrangement abnormalities.

Each donor gave one peripheral blood draw, about 100 mL on average, collected into heparinised tubes. A BD FACSAria II and a panel including CD45RO, CCR7, CD25, CD127, CD95 and CD27 were used to sort naive, central memory, regulatory and stem cell-like memory CD4+ T cells. A purity above 95% was achieved for all sorted populations. Right away, PBMCs were isolated by Lymphoprep density gradient centrifugation and were stained directly, with no culture step. So that batch effects would be minimized, each experiment stained and sorted samples in pairs, pairing one healthy donor with one patient. The High Capacity cDNA Reverse Transcription Kit was used to reverse transcribe all of the isolated RNA, meaning that expressed TCRB transcripts were what got sequenced. Naive, central memory and regulatory T cell samples underwent deep immunoSEQ sequencing, averaging around 4 million total reads per sample. After sorted cells were lysed in RLT buffer, RNA was extracted with DNase-treated RNeasy Micro or Mini kits, with the choice depending on cell number. To prevent cross-contamination, every cell subset was processed on its own, while patient and healthy donor samples were processed together. TCRB sequences were amplified from cDNA with the immunoSEQ multiplex PCR, producing 87-bp fragments spanning the CDR3 region. The amplicons were sequenced using the Illumina HiSeq platform. Per the source publication's procedure: Synthetic template baselines were used to correct PCR bias computationally, reads within Hamming distance 2 were collapsed together, and singletons that could not be merged were discarded. By aligning reads against IMGT, V, D and J genes, CDR3 length, and insertions or deletions at six rearrangement sites were assigned. Clonotype counts were normalized to sorted cell number within each subset before computing true diversity and Gini coefficients with the tcR R package. The overlap coefficient, calculated on TCRB nucleotide sequences, was used to measure repertoire sharing. TCRdb retrieved this table from immuneACCESS and kept in-frame rearrangements only. Not all clones are present; in checked studies, unresolved V genes account for under half, and no reason is known for the remainder. The V and J calls and the clone size are those of that table, but D and trimming were determined from the DNA. Present in this sample are approximately 150,000 clones, around 13% of which were seen just once. Jointly, the top ten make up approximately 1.3% of the sample.

Note on this clone: The specificity of this receptor is unknown. The sample holds no much larger clone one base away, and base qualities are not on file.

Trimming takes 4 bases off V and 8 bases off J; junction bases not matched to a gene: 6. As encoded in the germline V gene, CDR1 is SGHRS while CDR2 is YFSETQ. The CDR3 covers 15 residues, taking in both the cysteine and the phenylalanine. Only the CDR3 portion is preserved as DNA: 45 bases, with reading frame beginning at the first base. The rearranged segments are TRBV5-1 and TRBJ2-1, and TRBD2 aligns with 13 junction nucleotides. The source of this sequence is a man aged 18 to 30 with type 1 diabetes. The sequencing input was central memory CD4+ T cells from blood. The encoded CDR3 is CASSPGGLAGYEQFF. The sequenced DNA: TGCGCCAGCAGCCCGGGGGGACTAGCGGGGTATGAGCAGTTCTTC.